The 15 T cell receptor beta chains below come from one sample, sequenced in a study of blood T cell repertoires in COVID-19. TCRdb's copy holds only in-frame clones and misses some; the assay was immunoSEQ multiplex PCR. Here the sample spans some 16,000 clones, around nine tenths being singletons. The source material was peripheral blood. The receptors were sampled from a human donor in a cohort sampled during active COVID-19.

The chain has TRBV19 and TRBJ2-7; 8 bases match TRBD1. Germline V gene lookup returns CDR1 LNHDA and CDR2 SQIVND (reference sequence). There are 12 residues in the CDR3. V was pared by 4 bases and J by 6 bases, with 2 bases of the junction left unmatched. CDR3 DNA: TGTGCCAGTAGTACGACAGGGGCCGAGCAGTACTTC. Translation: CASSTTGAEQYF.

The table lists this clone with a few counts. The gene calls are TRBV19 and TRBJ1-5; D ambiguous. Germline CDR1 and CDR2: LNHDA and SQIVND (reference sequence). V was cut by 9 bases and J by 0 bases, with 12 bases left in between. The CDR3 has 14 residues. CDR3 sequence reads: CARNTEYSNQPQHF. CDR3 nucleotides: TGTGCCAGAAACACAGAGTATAGCAATCAGCCCCAGCATTTT.

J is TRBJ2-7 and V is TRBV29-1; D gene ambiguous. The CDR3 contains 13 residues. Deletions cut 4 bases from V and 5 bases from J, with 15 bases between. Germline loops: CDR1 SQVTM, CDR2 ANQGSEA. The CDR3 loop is CSVVSPLGHEQYF. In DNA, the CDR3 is TGCAGCGTTGTAAGTCCCCTGGGCCACGAGCAGTACTTC.

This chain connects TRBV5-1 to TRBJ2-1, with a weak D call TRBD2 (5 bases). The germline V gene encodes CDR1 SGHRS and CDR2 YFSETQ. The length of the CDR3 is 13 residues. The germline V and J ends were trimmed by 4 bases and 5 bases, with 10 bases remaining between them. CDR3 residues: CASSMDSNNEQFF. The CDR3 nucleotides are TGCGCCAGCAGCATGGACTCAAACAATGAGCAGTTCTTC.

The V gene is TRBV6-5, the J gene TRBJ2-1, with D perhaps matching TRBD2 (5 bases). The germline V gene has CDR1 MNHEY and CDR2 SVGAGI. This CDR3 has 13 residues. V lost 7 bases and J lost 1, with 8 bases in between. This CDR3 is CASILVSYNEQFF. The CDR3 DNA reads TGTGCCAGCATACTAGTTTCCTACAATGAGCAGTTCTTC.

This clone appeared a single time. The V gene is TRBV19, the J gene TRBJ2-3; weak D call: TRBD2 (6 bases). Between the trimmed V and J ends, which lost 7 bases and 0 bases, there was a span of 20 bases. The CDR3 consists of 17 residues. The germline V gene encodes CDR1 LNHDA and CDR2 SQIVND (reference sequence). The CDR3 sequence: CASKNPGETASTDTQYF. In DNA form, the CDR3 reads TGTGCCAGTAAGAACCCGGGGGAAACTGCTAGCACAGATACGCAGTATTTT.

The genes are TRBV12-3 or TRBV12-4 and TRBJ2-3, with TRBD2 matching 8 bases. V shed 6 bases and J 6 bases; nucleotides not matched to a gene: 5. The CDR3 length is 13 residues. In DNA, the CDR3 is TGTGCCAGCAGACGGGGGGGCGGGGATACGCAGTATTTT. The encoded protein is CASRRGGGDTQYF.

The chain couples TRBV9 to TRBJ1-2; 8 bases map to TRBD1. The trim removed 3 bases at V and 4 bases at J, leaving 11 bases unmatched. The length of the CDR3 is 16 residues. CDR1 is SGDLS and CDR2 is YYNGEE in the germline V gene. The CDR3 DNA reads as TGTGCCAGCAGCGACCTAGACAGGGGTGCCCTCTATGGCTACACCTTC. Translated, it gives CASSDLDRGALYGYTF.

CDR3: CASSRTLAGVNEQFF. CDR3 sequence (DNA): TGTGCCAGCAGCCGTACACTAGCGGGCGTTAATGAGCAGTTCTTC. The V gene is TRBV14, the J gene TRBJ2-1, with 9 bases lining up with TRBD2. Germline V lookup: CDR1 SGHDN, CDR2 FVKESK. The junction had 8 bases not matched to a gene; V was cut back by 4 bases and J by 7 bases. The CDR3 has 15 residues.

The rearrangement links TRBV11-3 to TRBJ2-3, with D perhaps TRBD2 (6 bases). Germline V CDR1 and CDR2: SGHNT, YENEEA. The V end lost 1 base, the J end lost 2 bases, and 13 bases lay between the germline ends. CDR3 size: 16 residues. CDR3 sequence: CASSLGISGATDTQYF. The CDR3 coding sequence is TGTGCCAGCAGCTTAGGTATTAGCGGAGCCACAGATACGCAGTATTTT.

As DNA, the CDR3 is TGTGCCAGCAGCCAAGCCGCGGGTTTCATGGGCCACGAGCAGTACTTC. Amino acid sequence: CASSQAAGFMGHEQYF. V gene TRBV3-1 (or the pseudogene TRBV3-2) combines with J gene TRBJ2-7, with D maybe TRBD2 (5 bases). The V end lost 1 base, the J end lost 5 bases, and 18 bases lay between the germline ends. CDR3 size: 16 residues. Germline V gene lookup returns CDR1 LGHDT and CDR2 YNNKEL (reference sequence).

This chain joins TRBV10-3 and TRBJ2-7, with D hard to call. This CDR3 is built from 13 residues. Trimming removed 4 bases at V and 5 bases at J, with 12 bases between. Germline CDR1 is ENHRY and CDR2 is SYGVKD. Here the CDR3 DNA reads TGTGCCATCAGTGGTAGTCCCATCGACGAGCAGTACTTC. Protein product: CAISGSPIDEQYF.

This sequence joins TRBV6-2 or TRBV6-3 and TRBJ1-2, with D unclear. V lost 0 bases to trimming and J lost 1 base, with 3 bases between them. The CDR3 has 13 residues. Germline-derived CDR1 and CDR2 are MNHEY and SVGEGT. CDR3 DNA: TGTGCCAGCAGTTACTCTAGTAACTATGGCTACACCTTC. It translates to CASSYSSNYGYTF.

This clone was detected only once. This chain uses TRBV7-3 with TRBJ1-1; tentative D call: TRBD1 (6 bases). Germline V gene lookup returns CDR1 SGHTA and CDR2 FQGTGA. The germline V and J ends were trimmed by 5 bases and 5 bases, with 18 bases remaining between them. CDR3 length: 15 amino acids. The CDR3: CASSQYITGKTEAFF. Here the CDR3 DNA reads TGTGCCAGCAGCCAATACATTACAGGGAAGACTGAAGCTTTCTTT.

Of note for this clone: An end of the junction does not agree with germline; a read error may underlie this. CDR3 sequence: CASSLKSRGHTPNRPQHF. As DNA, the CDR3 is TGTGCCAGCAGCTTAAAATCTAGGGGGCACACCCCCAATCGGCCCCAGCATTTT. V usage is TRBV7-2 and J usage is TRBJ1-5, with 7 bases aligning to TRBD1. Germline assignment: CDR1 SGHTA and CDR2 FQGNSA. CDR3 length equals 18 residues.